A single sample gave rise to the 14 T cell receptor beta chains below, sequenced in a study of T cells in Graves' hyperthyroidism and ophthalmopathy. RNA transcripts served as the template for amplifying TCR beta CDR3 regions. The primer set for the first-round RT-PCR of the TCR CDR3 was HTBI. Using its own MiXCR run on the multiplex PCR reads, TCRdb lists one record per CDR3 protein. Of some 490,000 distinct CDR3 sequences listed, about 22% are singletons. Sequencing used blood. These receptors all come from a woman aged 70 to 79 with Graves' ophthalmopathy.

This clonotype was detected only a few times. V is TRBV6-1 and J is TRBJ1-1; D may be TRBD1 (5 bases). The CDR3 is 14 amino acids. V dropped 8 bases and J dropped 6 bases, with 19 bases sitting between them. In germline, CDR1 is MNHNS, CDR2 SASEGT. CDR3 region: CASGLGLKGSEAFF. CDR3 sequence (DNA): TGTGCCAGCGGGTTGGGGCTCAAAGGCTCTGAAGCTTTCTTT.

In its sample, this clonotype was seen a few times. This chain joins TRBV7-3 and TRBJ1-6; 7 nucleotides align to TRBD1. CDR1 and CDR2 (germline): SGHTA, FQGTGA. The CDR3 has 15 residues. V gave up 4 bases and J gave up 10 bases; unmatched junction bases: 10. The CDR3 DNA sequence: TGTGCCAGCAGCTCGACAGGGAGAGATGGGTCACCCCTCCACTTT. It yields the protein CASSSTGRDGSPLHF.

The rearrangement uses TRBV20-1 and TRBJ1-5; 9 bases agree with TRBD1. The length of the CDR3 is 13 residues. Per the germline V gene, CDR1 is DFQATT and CDR2 is SNEGSKA (reference sequence). Trimming took 5 bases from V and 6 from J; bases not matched to a gene: 5. As DNA, the CDR3 is TGCAGTGCTCGAACAGGGGGCCTTCAGCCCCAGCATTTT. Encoded protein: CSARTGGLQPQHF.

This chain uses TRBV19 with TRBJ2-3; 9 bases are shared with TRBD1. This CDR3 comprises 13 residues. Germline CDR1 reads LNHDA; CDR2 reads SQIVND (reference sequence). V lost 6 bases to trimming and J lost 3 bases; unmatched junction nucleotides: 1. This CDR3 reads CASRQGATDTQYF. CDR3 DNA: TGTGCCAGTAGACAGGGGGCAACAGATACGCAGTATTTT.

This clonotype was detected only a few times. V usage is TRBV11-2 and J usage is TRBJ2-7; no clear D. Trimming removed 5 bases from V and 0 bases from J, with 23 bases in between. This CDR3 has 18 residues. Germline CDR1 SGHAT, CDR2 FQNNGV. For the CDR3, the DNA is TGTGCCAGCAGCGTAGCCTCCTCGGGCGAAGCCGGCTCCTACGAGCAGTACTTC. As protein: CASSVASSGEAGSYEQYF.

In its sample, this clonotype was seen many times. The chain uses TRBV28 and TRBJ1-1; D call uncertain. V lost 6 bases and J lost 1, with 12 bases in between. Germline CDR1 and CDR2: MDHEN and SYDVKM. The CDR3 totals 14 residues. In DNA, the CDR3 is TGTGCCAGCAGGCGGTCTAACCGGAACACTGAAGCTTTCTTT. This codes for CASRRSNRNTEAFF. Supplemented by reference TRBV28 and TRBJ1-1, the full variable domain reads DVKVTQSSRYLVKRTGEKVFLECVQDMDHENMFWYRQDPGLGLRLIYFSYDVKMKEKGDIPEGYSVSREKKERFSLILESASTNQTSMYLCASRRSNRNTEAFFGQGTRLTVV.

This clonotype turned up a few times. The chain uses TRBV6-1 and TRBJ1-6; D is ambiguous. V shed 7 bases and J shed 7 bases, with 14 bases lying between them. The CDR3 runs to 14 residues. The germline CDR1 and CDR2 sequences are MNHNS and SASEGT. In nucleotides, the CDR3 is TGTGCCAGCACCTTAAGGACGGGGAATTCACCCCTCCACTTT. Protein: CASTLRTGNSPLHF.

The chain has TRBV12-3 or TRBV12-4 and TRBJ2-1; TRBD2 might be the D (5 bases). The CDR3 consists of 13 residues. V shed 3 bases and J shed 10 bases, with 13 bases lying between them. The CDR3 is CASSFSAEEEQFF. CDR3 DNA sequence: TGTGCCAGCAGTTTTTCAGCGGAGGAAGAGCAGTTCTTC.

The chain links TRBV7-3 to TRBJ1-3; 7 bases match TRBD1. V gave up 2 bases and J gave up 1 base; unmatched junction bases: 8. The germline gives CDR1 SGHTA, CDR2 FQGTGA. CDR3 length equals 17 residues. The CDR3 loop reads CASSLGGGQMSGNTIYF. CDR3 sequence (DNA): TGTGCCAGCAGCTTAGGTGGGGGACAGATGTCTGGAAACACCATATATTTT.

The chain links TRBV6-5 to TRBJ2-5; D unresolved. Per germline, CDR1 MNHEY and CDR2 SVGAGI. The CDR3 is made up of 14 amino acids. Trimming left V 0 bases short and J 5 bases short, with 10 bases between. CDR3 residues: CASSYSTQKETQYF. For the CDR3, the DNA is TGTGCCAGCAGTTACTCGACACAGAAGGAGACCCAGTACTTC.

CDR3 DNA sequence: TGTGCCAGCAGTTTATGGGCGGGGACCGGGGAGCTGTTTTTT. It specifies CASSLWAGTGELFF. This chain uses TRBV27 with TRBJ2-2, with D possibly being TRBD2 (6 bases). Trimming pared 1 base from V and 5 bases from J, leaving 8 bases between. The CDR3 consists of 14 residues. Germline CDR1 is MNHEY and CDR2 is SMNVEV (reference sequence).

The rearrangement links TRBV6-5 to TRBJ1-2, with D possibly TRBD1 on 6 matching bases. CDR1 is MNHEY and CDR2 is SVGAGI in the germline V gene. The CDR3 contains 14 residues. The germline V and J ends were trimmed by 0 bases and 4 bases, with 9 bases remaining between them. CDR3 in amino acids: CASSYSKDSYGYTF. Here the CDR3 DNA reads TGTGCCAGCAGTTACTCGAAGGACAGCTATGGCTACACCTTC.

This clonotype was observed at least ten times. V and J are TRBV10-3 and TRBJ1-1; D gene unclear. Between the trimmed V and J ends, which lost 5 bases and 2 bases, there was a span of 12 bases. The CDR3 is made up of 14 amino acids. The germline V gene has CDR1 ENHRY and CDR2 SYGVKD. The CDR3 reads CAISNIGRNTEAFF. For the CDR3, the DNA is TGTGCCATCAGTAATATCGGGAGAAACACTGAAGCTTTCTTT.

The chain's CDR3 is CASSYPQNTEAFF. CDR3 DNA: TGTGCCAGCAGTTATCCACAAAACACTGAAGCTTTCTTT. V is TRBV6-2 or TRBV6-3 and J is TRBJ1-1; D is unresolved. Germline CDR1 reads MNHEY; CDR2 reads SVGEGT. Trimming took off 3 bases at V and 2 bases at J, with 7 bases between the two ends. The CDR3 is 13 amino acids.